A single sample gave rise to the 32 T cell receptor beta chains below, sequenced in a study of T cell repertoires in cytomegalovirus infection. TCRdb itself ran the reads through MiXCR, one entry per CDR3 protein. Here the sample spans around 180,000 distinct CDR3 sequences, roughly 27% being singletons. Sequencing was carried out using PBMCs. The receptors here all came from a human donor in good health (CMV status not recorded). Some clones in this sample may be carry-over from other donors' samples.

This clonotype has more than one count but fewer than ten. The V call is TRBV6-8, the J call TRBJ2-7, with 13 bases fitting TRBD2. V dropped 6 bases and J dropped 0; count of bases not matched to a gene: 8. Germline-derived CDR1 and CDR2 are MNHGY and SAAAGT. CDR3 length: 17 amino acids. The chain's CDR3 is CASSWGLAGYSSYEQYF. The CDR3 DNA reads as TGTGCCAGCAGCTGGGGACTAGCGGGGTATAGCTCCTACGAGCAGTACTTC.

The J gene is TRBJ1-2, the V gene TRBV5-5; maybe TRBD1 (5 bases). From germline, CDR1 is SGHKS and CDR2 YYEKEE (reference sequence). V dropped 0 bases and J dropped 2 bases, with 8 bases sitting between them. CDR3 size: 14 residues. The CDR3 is CASSLEAGNYGYTF. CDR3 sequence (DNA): TGTGCCAGCAGCTTGGAGGCAGGGAACTATGGCTACACCTTC.

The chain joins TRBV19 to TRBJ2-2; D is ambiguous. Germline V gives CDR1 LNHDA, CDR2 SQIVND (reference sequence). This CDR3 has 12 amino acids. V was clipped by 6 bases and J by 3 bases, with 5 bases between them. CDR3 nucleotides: TGTGCCAGTAGGGGGTACACCGGGGAGCTGTTTTTT. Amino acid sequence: CASRGYTGELFF.

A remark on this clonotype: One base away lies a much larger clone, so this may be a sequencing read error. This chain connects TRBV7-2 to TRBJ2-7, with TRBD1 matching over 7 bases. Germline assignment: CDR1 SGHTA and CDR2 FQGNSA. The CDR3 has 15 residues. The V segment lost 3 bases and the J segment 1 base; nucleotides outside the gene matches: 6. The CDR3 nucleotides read TGTGCCAGCAGCTTGCAGACAGGGTTATCCTACGAGCAGTACTTC. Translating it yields CASSLQTGLSYEQYF.

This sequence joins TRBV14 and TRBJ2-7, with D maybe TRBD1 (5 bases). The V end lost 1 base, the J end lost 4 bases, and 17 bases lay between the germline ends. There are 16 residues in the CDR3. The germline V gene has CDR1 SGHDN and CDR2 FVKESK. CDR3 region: CASSQVGHQFGYEQYF. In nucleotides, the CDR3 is TGTGCCAGCAGCCAAGTCGGACACCAGTTCGGATACGAGCAGTACTTC. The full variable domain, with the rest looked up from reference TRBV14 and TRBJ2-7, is EAGVTQFPSHSVIEKGQTVTLRCDPISGHDNLYWYRRVMGKEIKFLLHFVKESKQDESGMPNNRFLAERTGGTYSTLKVQPAELEDSGVYFCASSQVGHQFGYEQYFGPGTRLTVT.

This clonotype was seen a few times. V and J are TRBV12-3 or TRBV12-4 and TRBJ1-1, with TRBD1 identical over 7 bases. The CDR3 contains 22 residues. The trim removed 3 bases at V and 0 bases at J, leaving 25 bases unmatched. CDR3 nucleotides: TGTGCCAGCAGTTTGTCAGGGGGGTCGAAAGGGGGCTTCGAAACTATGAACACTGAAGCTTTCTTT. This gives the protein CASSLSGGSKGGFETMNTEAFF.

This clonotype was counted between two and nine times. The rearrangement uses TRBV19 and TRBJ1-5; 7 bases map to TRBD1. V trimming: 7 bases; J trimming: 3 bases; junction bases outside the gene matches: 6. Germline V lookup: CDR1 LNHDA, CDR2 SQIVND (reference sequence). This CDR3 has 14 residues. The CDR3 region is CASTKGGLNQPQHF. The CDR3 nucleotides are TGTGCCAGTACCAAAGGGGGCCTCAATCAGCCCCAGCATTTT.

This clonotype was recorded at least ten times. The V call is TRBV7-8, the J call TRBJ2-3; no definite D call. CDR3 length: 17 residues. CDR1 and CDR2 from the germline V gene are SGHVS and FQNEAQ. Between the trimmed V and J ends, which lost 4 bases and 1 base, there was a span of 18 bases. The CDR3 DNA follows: TGTGCCAGCAGCTCCTCCTGGCCCGGCCTAGGCACAGATACGCAGTATTTT. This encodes CASSSSWPGLGTDTQYF.

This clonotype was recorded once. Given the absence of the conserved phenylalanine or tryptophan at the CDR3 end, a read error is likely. CDR3 DNA sequence: TGTGCCAGCAGCCCACGGGACTTCCTGACGTCCCAGTACTCC. Translated, it gives CASSPRDFLTSQYS. This rearrangement joins TRBV7-2 to TRBJ2-5, with a weak D call TRBD2 (6 bases). Per the germline V gene, CDR1 is SGHTA and CDR2 is FQGNSA. The V and J ends lost 5 bases and 9 bases respectively, with 19 bases between them. The CDR3 covers 14 residues.

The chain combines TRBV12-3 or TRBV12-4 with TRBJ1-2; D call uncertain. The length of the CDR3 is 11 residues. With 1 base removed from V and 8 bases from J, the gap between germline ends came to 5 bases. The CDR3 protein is CASSLGAGYTF. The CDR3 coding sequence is TGTGCCAGCAGTTTAGGGGCGGGCTACACCTTC.

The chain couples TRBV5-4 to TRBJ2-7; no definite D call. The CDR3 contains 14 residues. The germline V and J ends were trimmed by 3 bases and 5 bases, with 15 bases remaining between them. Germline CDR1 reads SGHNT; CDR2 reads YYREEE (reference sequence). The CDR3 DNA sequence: TGTGCCAGCAGCTCGGGTTCTTACCCCGACGAGCAGTACTTC. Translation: CASSSGSYPDEQYF.

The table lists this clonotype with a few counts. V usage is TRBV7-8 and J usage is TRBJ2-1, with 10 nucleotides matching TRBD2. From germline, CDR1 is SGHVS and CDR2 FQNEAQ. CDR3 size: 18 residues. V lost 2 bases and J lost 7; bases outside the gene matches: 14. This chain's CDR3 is CASSLRLAGALEGNEQFF. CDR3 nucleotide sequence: TGTGCCAGCAGCTTACGGCTAGCGGGGGCCCTAGAGGGGAATGAGCAGTTCTTC.

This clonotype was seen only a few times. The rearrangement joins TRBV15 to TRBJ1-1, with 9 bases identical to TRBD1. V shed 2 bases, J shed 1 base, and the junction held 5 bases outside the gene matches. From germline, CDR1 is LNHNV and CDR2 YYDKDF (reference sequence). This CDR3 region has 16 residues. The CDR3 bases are TGTGCCACCAGCAGAACAGGGGGCCAGTGGAACACTGAAGCTTTCTTT. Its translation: CATSRTGGQWNTEAFF.

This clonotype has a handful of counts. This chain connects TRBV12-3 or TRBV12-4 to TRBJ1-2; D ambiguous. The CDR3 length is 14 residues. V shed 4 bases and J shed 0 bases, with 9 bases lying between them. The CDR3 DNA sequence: TGTGCCAGCAGTTCGGGCCGATCTAACTATGGCTACACCTTC. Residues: CASSSGRSNYGYTF.

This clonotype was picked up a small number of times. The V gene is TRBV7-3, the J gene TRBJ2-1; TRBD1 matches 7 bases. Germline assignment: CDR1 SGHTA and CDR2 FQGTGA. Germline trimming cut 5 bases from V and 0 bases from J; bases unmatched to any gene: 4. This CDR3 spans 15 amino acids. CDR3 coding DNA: TGTGCCAGCAGCCCGGGACAGTTCTCCTACAATGAGCAGTTCTTC. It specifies CASSPGQFSYNEQFF.

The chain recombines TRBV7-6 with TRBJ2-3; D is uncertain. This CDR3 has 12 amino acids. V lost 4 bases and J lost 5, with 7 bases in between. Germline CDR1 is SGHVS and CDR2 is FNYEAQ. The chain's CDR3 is CASSSGRDTQYF. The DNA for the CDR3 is TGTGCCAGCAGCTCCGGACGAGATACGCAGTATTTT.

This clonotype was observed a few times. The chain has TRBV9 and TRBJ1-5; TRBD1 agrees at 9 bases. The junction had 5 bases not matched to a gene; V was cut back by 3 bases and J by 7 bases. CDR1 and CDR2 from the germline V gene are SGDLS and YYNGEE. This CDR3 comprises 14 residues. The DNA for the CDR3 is TGTGCCAGCAGCGAGGGACAGGGAGAACAGCCCCAGCATTTT. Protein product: CASSEGQGEQPQHF.

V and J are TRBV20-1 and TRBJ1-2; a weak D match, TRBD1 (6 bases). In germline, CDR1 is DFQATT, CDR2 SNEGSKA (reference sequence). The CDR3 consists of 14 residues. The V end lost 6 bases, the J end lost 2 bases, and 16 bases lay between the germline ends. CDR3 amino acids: CSATGGDKNYGYTF. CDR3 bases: TGCAGTGCGACCGGCGGGGACAAAAACTATGGCTACACCTTC.

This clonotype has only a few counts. The CDR3 bases are TGTGCCAGCAGTCGCAGGGGACGGGGGGTCTACAATGAGCAGTTCTTC. It yields the protein CASSRRGRGVYNEQFF. This chain joins TRBV6-2 or TRBV6-3 and TRBJ2-1, with TRBD2 as a possible D gene (7 bases). The V and J ends lost 5 bases and 3 bases respectively, with 17 bases between them. The germline CDR1 and CDR2 sequences are MNHEY and SVGEGT. The CDR3 loop spans 16 amino acids.

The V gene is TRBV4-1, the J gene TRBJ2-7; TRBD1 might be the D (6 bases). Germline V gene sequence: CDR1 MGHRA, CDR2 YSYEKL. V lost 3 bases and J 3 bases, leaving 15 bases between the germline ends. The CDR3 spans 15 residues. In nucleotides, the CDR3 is TGCGCCAGCAGCCAGGACAGCAACCCAAACTACGAGCAGTACTTC. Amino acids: CASSQDSNPNYEQYF.

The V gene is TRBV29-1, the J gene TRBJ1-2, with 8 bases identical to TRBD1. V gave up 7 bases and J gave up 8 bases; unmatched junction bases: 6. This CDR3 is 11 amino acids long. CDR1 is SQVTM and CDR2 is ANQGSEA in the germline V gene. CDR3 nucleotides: TGCAGCGCCCGGACAGGGCACGGCTACACCTTC. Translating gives CSARTGHGYTF.

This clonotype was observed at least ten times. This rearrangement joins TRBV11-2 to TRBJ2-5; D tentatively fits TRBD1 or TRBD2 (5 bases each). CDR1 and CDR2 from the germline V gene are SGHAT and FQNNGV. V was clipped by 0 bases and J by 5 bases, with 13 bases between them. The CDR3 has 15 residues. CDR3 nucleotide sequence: TGTGCCAGCAGCTTAGATCCCGGGGCGTGGGAGACCCAGTACTTC. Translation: CASSLDPGAWETQYF.

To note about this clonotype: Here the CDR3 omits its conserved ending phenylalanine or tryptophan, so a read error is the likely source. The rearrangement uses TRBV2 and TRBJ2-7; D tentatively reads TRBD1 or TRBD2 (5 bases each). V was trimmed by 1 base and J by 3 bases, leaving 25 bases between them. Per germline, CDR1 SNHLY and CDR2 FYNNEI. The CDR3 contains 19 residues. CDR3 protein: CASSEGMSGPGNVVYEQYY. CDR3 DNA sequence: TGTGCCAGCAGTGAAGGGATGTCGGGGCCCGGAAACGTTGTCTACGAGCAGTACTAC.

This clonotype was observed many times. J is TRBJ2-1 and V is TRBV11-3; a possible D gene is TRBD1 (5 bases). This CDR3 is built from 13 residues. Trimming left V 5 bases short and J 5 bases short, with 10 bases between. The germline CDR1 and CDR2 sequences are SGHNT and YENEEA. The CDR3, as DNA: TGTGCCAGCAGCGCCACAGGAAACAATGAGCAGTTCTTC. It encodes CASSATGNNEQFF.

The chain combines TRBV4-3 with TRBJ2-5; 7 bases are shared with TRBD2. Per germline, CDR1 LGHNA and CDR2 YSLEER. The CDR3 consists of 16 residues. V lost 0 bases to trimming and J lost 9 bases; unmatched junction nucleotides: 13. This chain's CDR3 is CASSQDSSGGLGAQYF. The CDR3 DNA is TGCGCCAGCAGCCAAGATTCTAGCGGTGGACTCGGGGCCCAGTACTTC.

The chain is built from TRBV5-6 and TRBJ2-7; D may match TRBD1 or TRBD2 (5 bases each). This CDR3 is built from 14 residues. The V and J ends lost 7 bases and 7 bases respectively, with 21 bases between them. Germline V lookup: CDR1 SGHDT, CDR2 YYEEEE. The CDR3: CASGLPGPWREQYF. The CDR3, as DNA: TGTGCCAGCGGACTTCCGGGACCCTGGAGGGAGCAGTACTTC.

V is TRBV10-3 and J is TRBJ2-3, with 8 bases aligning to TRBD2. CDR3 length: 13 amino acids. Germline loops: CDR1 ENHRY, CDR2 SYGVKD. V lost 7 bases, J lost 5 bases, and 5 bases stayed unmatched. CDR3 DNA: TGTGCCATCACCCCGCGGGGGGAAGATACGCAGTATTTT. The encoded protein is CAITPRGEDTQYF.

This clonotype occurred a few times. The CDR3 region is CASSTGTGSYEQYF. For the CDR3, the DNA is TGTGCCAGTAGTACCGGGACAGGTTCCTACGAGCAGTACTTC. The rearrangement uses TRBV19 and TRBJ2-7, with 8 bases identical to TRBD1. The trim removed 4 bases at V and 1 base at J, leaving 3 bases unmatched. The germline V gene has CDR1 LNHDA and CDR2 SQIVND (reference sequence). The CDR3 runs to 14 residues.

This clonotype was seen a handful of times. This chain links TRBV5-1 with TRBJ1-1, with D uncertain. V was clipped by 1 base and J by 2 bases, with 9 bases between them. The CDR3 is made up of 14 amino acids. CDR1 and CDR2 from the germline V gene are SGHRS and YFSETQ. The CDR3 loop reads CASSLTRLNTEAFF. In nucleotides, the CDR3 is TGCGCCAGCAGCTTGACTAGACTAAACACTGAAGCTTTCTTT.

The CDR3 region is CASSLHPASGGALVRQYF. In DNA, the CDR3 is TGCGCCAGCAGCTTGCATCCCGCCAGCGGGGGGGCGCTAGTTCGCCAGTACTTC. The V call is TRBV5-1, the J call TRBJ2-5, with 10 bases matching TRBD2. Per the germline V gene, CDR1 is SGHRS and CDR2 is YFSETQ. The CDR3 has 18 amino acids. The trim removed 1 base at V and 10 bases at J, leaving 19 bases unmatched.

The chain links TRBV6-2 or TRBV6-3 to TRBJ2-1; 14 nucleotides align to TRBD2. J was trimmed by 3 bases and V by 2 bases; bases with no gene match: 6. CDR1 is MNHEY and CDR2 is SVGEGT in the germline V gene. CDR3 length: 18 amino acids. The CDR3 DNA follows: TGTGCCAGCAGTTACAGACTAGCGGGGGGGCCTAACTACAATGAGCAGTTCTTC. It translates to CASSYRLAGGPNYNEQFF.

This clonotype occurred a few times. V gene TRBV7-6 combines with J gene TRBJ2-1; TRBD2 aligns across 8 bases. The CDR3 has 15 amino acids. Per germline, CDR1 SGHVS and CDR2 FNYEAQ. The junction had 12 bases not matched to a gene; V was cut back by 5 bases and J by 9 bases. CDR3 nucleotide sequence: TGTGCCAGCAGCCCTAGGACTAGCCCTGAAGCTGAGCAGTTCTTC. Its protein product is CASSPRTSPEAEQFF.